This paragraph covers one TCR beta chain sequence. The data are from a study of blood T cell repertoires in COVID-19. Sequenced by immunoSEQ multiplex PCR; TCRdb stores in-frame clones only, minus some. The table records 200,000 to 250,000 clones, around 90% of them present only once. What was sequenced was peripheral blood. The sequence came from a man in his thirties or forties with acute or convalescent COVID-19.

CDR3 sequence reads: CASSFYGGEQFF. The CDR3 nucleotides are TGTGCCAGCAGCTTTTATGGCGGTGAGCAGTTCTTC. This sequence joins TRBV7-3 and TRBJ2-1; no clear D. The CDR3 is 12 amino acids. V lost 3 bases, J lost 9 bases, and 9 bases lay in between. Germline V gene sequence: CDR1 SGHTA, CDR2 FQGTGA.